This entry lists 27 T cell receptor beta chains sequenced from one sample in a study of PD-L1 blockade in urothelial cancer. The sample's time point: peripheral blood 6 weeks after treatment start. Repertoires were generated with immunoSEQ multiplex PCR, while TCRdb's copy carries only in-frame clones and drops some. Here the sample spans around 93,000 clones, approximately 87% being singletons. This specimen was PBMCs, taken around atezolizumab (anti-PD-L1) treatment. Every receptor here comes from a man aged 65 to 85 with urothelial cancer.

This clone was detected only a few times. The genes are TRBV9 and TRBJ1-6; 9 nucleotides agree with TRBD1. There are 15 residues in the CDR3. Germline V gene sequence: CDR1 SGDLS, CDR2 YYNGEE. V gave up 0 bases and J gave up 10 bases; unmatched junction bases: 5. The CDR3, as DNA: TGTGCCAGCAGCGTAGCTACAGGGGGCTGGTCACCCCTCCACTTT. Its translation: CASSVATGGWSPLHF.

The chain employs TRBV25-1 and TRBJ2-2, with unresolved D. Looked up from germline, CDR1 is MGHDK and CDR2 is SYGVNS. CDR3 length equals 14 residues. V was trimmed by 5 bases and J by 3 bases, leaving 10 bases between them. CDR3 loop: CASSPRSDTGELFF. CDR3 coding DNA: TGTGCCAGCAGTCCCCGGTCGGACACCGGGGAGCTGTTTTTT.

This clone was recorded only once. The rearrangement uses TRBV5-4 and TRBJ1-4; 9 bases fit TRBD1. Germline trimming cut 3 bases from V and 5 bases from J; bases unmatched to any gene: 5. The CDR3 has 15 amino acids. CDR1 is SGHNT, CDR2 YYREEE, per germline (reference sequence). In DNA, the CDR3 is TGTGCCAGCAGCTCGGGACAGGGATTGAATGAAAAACTGTTTTTT. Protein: CASSSGQGLNEKLFF.

The CDR3, as DNA: TGTGCCAGCAGCCAAGACCCCGGGGGGGCCTACAATGAGCAGTTCTTC. Protein sequence: CASSQDPGGAYNEQFF. The V call is TRBV5-4, the J call TRBJ2-1; 8 positions match TRBD2. The CDR3 is 16 amino acids. From germline, CDR1 is SGHNT and CDR2 YYREEE (reference sequence). Trimming at V came to 4 bases and at J to 2 bases, leaving 8 bases not matched to a gene.

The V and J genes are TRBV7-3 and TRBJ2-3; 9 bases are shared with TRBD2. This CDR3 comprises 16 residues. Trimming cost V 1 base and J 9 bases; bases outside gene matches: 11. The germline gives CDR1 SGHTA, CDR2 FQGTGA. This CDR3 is CASSLRGGGASGTQYF. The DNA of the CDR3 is TGTGCCAGCAGCTTAAGAGGCGGGGGGGCTTCAGGCACGCAGTATTTT.

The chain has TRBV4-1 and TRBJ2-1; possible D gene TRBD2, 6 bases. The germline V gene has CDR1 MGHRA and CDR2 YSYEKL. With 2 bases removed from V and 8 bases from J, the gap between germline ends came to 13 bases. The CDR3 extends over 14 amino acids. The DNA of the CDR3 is TGCGCCAGCAGCCAAAGAGACGGGGGATATGAGCAGTTCTTC. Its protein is CASSQRDGGYEQFF.

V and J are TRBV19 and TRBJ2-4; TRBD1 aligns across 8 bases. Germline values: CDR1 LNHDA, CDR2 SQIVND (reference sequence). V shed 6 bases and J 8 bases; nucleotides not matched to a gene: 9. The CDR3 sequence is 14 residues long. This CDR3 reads CASRTGAYQDIQYF. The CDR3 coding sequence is TGTGCCAGTAGGACAGGGGCTTATCAAGACATTCAGTACTTC.

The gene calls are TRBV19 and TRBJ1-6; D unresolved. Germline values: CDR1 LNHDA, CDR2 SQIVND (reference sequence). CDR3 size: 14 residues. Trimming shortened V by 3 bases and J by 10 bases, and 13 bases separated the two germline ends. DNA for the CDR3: TGTGCCAGTAGTATTGGCGTGCCCGGGTCACCCCTCCACTTT. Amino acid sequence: CASSIGVPGSPLHF. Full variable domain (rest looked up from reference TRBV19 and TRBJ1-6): DGGITQSPKYLFRKEGQNVTLSCEQNLNHDAMYWYRQDPGQGLRLIYYSQIVNDFQKGDIAEGYSVSREKKESFPLTVTSAQKNPTAFYLCASSIGVPGSPLHFGNGTRLTVT.

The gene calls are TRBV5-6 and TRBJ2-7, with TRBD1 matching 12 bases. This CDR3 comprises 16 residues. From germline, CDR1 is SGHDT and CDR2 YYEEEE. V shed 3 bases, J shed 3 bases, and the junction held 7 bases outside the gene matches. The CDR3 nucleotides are TGTGCCAGCAGCTCTACCGGGACAGGGGGCATCTACGAGCAGTACTTC. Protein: CASSSTGTGGIYEQYF.

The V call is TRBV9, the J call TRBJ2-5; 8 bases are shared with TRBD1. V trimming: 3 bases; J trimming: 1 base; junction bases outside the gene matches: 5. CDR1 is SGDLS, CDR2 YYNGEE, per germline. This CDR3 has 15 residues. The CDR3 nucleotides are TGTGCCAGCAGCGCAGGGGACAGGACCCAAGAGACCCAGTACTTC. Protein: CASSAGDRTQETQYF.

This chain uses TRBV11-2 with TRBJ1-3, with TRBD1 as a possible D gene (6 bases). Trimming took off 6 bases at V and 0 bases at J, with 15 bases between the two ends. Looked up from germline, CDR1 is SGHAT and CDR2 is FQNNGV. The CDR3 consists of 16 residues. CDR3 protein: CASRNTQGFSGNTIYF. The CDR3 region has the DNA TGTGCCAGCAGGAACACACAGGGCTTCTCTGGAAACACCATATATTTT.

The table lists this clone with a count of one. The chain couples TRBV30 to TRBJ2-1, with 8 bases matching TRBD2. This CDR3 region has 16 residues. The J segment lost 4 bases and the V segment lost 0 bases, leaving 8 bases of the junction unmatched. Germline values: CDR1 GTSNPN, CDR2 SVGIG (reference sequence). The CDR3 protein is CAWSVLASGRYNEQFF. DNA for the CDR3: TGTGCCTGGAGTGTACTAGCGAGCGGGAGATACAATGAGCAGTTCTTC.

The CDR3 is CASSEGPNRHYEQYF. CDR3 in DNA: TGTGCCAGCAGTGAGGGGCCCAACAGGCACTACGAGCAGTACTTC. The gene calls are TRBV6-1 and TRBJ2-7; D might be TRBD1 (5 bases). Per the germline V gene, CDR1 is MNHNS and CDR2 is SASEGT. With 3 bases removed from V and 3 bases from J, the gap between germline ends came to 15 bases. CDR3 length: 15 amino acids.

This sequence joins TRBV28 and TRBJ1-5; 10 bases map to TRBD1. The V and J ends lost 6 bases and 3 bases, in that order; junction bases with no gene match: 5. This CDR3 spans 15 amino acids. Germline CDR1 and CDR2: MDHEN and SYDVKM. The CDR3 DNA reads TGTGCCAGCAGAACGGGACAGGGGAACAATCAGCCCCAGCATTTT. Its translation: CASRTGQGNNQPQHF.

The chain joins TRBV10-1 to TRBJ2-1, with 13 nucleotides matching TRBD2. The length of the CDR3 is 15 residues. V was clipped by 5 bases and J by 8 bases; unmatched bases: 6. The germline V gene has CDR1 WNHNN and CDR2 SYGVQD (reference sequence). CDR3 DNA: TGCGCCAGCAGTCAACTAGCGGGGGGGCCGGATGAGCAGTTCTTC. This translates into CASSQLAGGPDEQFF.

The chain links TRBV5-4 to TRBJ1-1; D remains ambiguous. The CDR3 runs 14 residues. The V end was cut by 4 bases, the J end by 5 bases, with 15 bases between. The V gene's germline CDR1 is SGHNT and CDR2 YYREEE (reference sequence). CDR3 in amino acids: CASSRTPPGTEAFF. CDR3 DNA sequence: TGTGCCAGCAGCCGGACCCCCCCGGGGACTGAAGCTTTCTTT.

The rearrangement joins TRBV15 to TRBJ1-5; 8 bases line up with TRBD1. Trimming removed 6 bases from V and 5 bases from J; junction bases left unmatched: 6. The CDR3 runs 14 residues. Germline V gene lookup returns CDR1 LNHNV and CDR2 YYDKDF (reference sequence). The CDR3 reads CATSGQGYYQPQHF. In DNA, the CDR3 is TGTGCCACCAGTGGACAGGGTTATTATCAGCCCCAGCATTTT.

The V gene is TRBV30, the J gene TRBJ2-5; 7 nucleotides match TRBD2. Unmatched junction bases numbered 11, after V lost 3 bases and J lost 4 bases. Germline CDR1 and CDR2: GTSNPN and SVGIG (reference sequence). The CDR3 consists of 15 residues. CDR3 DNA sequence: TGTGCCTGGAGGGGGACTACCTCCTCGGGAGAGACCCAGTACTTC. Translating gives CAWRGTTSSGETQYF.

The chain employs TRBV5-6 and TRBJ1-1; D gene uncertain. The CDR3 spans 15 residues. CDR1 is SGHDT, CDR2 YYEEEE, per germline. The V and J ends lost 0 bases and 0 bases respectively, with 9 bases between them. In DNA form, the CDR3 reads TGTGCCAGCAGCTTGGTAGCATCGATGAACACTGAAGCTTTCTTT. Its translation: CASSLVASMNTEAFF.

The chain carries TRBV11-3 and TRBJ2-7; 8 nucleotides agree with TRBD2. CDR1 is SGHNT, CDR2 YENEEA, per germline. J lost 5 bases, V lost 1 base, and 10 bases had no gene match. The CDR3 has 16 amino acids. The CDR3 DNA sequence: TGTGCCAGCAGCTTAGGGGTTAGCGGGATTCACCACGAGCAGTACTTC. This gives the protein CASSLGVSGIHHEQYF.

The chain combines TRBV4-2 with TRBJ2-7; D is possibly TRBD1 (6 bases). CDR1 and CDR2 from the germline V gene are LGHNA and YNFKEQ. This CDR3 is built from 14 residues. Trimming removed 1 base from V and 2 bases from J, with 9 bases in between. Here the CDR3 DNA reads TGTGCCAGCAGCCAAGCGGACAGTACCTACGAGCAGTACTTC. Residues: CASSQADSTYEQYF.

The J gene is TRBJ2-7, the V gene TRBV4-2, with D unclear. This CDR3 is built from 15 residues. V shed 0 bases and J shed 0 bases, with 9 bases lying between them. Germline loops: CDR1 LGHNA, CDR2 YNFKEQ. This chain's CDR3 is CASSQEESPSYEQYF. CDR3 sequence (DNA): TGTGCCAGCAGCCAAGAAGAGAGTCCCTCCTACGAGCAGTACTTC.

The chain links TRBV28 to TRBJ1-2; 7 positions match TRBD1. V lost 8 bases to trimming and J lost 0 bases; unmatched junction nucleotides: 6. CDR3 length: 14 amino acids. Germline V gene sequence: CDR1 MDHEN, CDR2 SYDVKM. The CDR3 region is CASGPGTANYGYTF. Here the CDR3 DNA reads TGTGCCAGCGGCCCCGGGACAGCTAACTATGGCTACACCTTC.

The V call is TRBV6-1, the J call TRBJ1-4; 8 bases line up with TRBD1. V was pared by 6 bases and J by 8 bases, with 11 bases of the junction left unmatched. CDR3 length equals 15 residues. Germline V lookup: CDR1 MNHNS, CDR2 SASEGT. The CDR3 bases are TGTGCCAGCAGCTCCGCAGGGGGCGCCGAGGAAAAACTGTTTTTT. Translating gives CASSSAGGAEEKLFF.

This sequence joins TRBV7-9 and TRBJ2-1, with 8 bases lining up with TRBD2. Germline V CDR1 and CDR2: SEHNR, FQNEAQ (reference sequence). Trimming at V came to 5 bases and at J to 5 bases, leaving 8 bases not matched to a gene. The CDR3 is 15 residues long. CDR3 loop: CASSRRTSNNNEQFF. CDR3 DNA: TGTGCCAGCAGCCGCCGGACTAGCAACAACAATGAGCAGTTCTTC. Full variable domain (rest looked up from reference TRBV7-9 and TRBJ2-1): DTGVSQNPRHKITKRGQNVTFRCDPISEHNRLYWYRQTLGQGPEFLTYFQNEAQLEKSRLLSDRFSAERPKGSFSTLEIQRTEQGDSAMYLCASSRRTSNNNEQFFGPGTRLTVL.

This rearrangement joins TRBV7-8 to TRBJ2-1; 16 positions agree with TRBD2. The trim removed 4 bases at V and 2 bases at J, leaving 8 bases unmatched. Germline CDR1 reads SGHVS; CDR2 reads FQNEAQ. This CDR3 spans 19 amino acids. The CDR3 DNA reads TGTGCCAGCAGCTCCCGGGGACTAGCGGGAGGGCGGCCCTACAATGAGCAGTTCTTC. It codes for CASSSRGLAGGRPYNEQFF.

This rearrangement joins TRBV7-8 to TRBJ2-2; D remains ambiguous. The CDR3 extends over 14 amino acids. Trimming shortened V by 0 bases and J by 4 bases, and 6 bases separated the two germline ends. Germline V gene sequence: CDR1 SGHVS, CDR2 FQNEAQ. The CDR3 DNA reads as TGTGCCAGCAGCTTAGCGCTAGGCACCGGGGAGCTGTTTTTT. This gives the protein CASSLALGTGELFF.